The 32 T cell receptor beta chains below come from one sample, sequenced in a study of blood T cell repertoires in COVID-19. Clones were read by immunoSEQ multiplex PCR, and TCRdb kept only the in-frame ones, dropping some. Of around 200,000 clones listed, 70% to 90% are singletons. Sequenced sample: PBMCs or T cells enriched from blood (not recorded which). Source of these receptors: a man in his forties or fifties who had recovered from COVID-19.

V is TRBV6-4 and J is TRBJ2-2; 7 bases are shared with TRBD1. J was trimmed by 3 bases and V by 3 bases; bases with no gene match: 1. The CDR3 has 14 residues. Germline V gene lookup returns CDR1 MRHNA and CDR2 SNTAGT. Here the CDR3 DNA reads TGTGCCAGCAGTGAAGGGACAGACACCGGGGAGCTGTTTTTT. The encoded protein is CASSEGTDTGELFF.

This chain connects TRBV29-1 to TRBJ1-3, with 7 bases that match TRBD1. Germline CDR1 SQVTM, CDR2 ANQGSEA. Germline trimming cut 0 bases from V and 11 bases from J; bases unmatched to any gene: 4. This CDR3 region has 12 residues. CDR3 DNA: TGCAGCGTTGAAGATAAAGGACAGGCCATATATTTT. It codes for CSVEDKGQAIYF.

The J gene is TRBJ1-3, the V gene TRBV10-3, with 8 bases identical to TRBD1. Germline CDR1 and CDR2: ENHRY and SYGVKD. CDR3 length equals 18 residues. V trimming: 0 bases; J trimming: 1 base; junction bases outside the gene matches: 8. CDR3 sequence reads: CAISESRTGNPSGNTIYF. In DNA form, the CDR3 reads TGTGCCATCAGTGAGTCACGGACAGGGAATCCATCTGGAAACACCATATATTTT.

The V gene is TRBV7-6, the J gene TRBJ1-4; D gene ambiguous. This CDR3 contains 14 residues. CDR1 and CDR2 from the germline V gene are SGHVS and FNYEAQ. Trimming removed 1 base from V and 8 bases from J, with 11 bases in between. CDR3 region: CASSLGATGEKLFF. The CDR3 region has the DNA TGTGCCAGCAGCTTAGGCGCAACGGGGGAAAAACTGTTTTTT. The full variable domain, completed using reference TRBV7-6 and TRBJ1-4, is GAGVSQSPRYKVTKRGQDVALRCDPISGHVSLYWYRQALGQGPEFLTYFNYEAQQDKSGLPNDRFSAERPEGSISTLTIQRTEQRDSAMYRCASSLGATGEKLFFGSGTQLSVL.

The chain couples TRBV3-1 (or the pseudogene TRBV3-2) to TRBJ2-3; D perhaps matches TRBD1 (5 bases). This CDR3 has 14 amino acids. Trimming shortened V by 2 bases and J by 3 bases, and 9 bases separated the two germline ends. The germline gives CDR1 LGHDT, CDR2 YNNKEL (reference sequence). In nucleotides, the CDR3 is TGTGCCAGCAGCCAATTGGCAGGGACAGATACGCAGTATTTT. This sequence encodes CASSQLAGTDTQYF.

CDR3 amino acids: CASTRLAGGFETQYF. The CDR3 DNA sequence: TGCGCCAGCACCCGACTAGCGGGGGGTTTCGAGACCCAGTACTTC. The rearrangement uses TRBV10-2 and TRBJ2-5; 13 nucleotides line up with TRBD2. The germline V gene has CDR1 WSHSY and CDR2 SAAADI. With 7 bases clipped from V and 5 bases from J, the junction kept 7 bases outside the gene matches. CDR3 length equals 15 residues.

The rearrangement joins TRBV5-8 to TRBJ1-2; tentatively, D is TRBD1 (6 bases). V was pared by 3 bases and J by 8 bases, with 20 bases between. The V gene's germline CDR1 is SGHTS and CDR2 YDEGEE. CDR3 length: 15 amino acids. CDR3 sequence reads: CASSSWTVYLWGYTF. The DNA for the CDR3 is TGTGCCAGCAGCTCATGGACAGTTTATCTATGGGGCTACACCTTC.

This clone appeared a few times. The chain has TRBV19 and TRBJ2-3; 7 nucleotides match TRBD1. Germline CDR1 LNHDA, CDR2 SQIVND (reference sequence). J was trimmed by 0 bases and V by 7 bases; bases with no gene match: 7. The CDR3 has 15 amino acids. The DNA for the CDR3 is TGTGCCAGTAAAAGGGGGCTTTCTAGCACAGATACGCAGTATTTT. Amino acid sequence: CASKRGLSSTDTQYF.

The chain combines TRBV14 with TRBJ2-7; no definite D call. The V and J ends lost 4 bases and 6 bases respectively, with 16 bases between them. This CDR3 region has 14 residues. CDR1 and CDR2 from the germline V gene are SGHDN and FVKESK. In DNA form, the CDR3 reads TGTGCCAGCAGCCGGAGACGTGCCCTAGGCGAGCAGTACTTC. Residues: CASSRRRALGEQYF. The full variable domain, in which reference TRBV14 and TRBJ2-7 provide the parts outside the CDR3, is EAGVTQFPSHSVIEKGQTVTLRCDPISGHDNLYWYRRVMGKEIKFLLHFVKESKQDESGMPNNRFLAERTGGTYSTLKVQPAELEDSGVYFCASSRRRALGEQYFGPGTRLTVT.

The J gene is TRBJ1-3, the V gene TRBV12-3 or TRBV12-4; D gene uncertain. The CDR3 runs 13 residues. Trimming shortened V by 3 bases and J by 4 bases, and 7 bases separated the two germline ends. CDR3 sequence reads: CASSFLRGNTIYF. The CDR3 DNA reads as TGTGCCAGCAGTTTTCTGCGGGGAAACACCATATATTTT.

The chain couples TRBV7-9 to TRBJ2-7; a possible D gene is TRBD1 (6 bases). Germline V gives CDR1 SEHNR, CDR2 FQNEAQ (reference sequence). V was cut by 3 bases and J by 1 base, with 10 bases left in between. The CDR3 is made up of 14 amino acids. As DNA, the CDR3 is TGTGCCAGCAGCTTGGACAGTTCTTCCTACGAGCAGTACTTC. It encodes CASSLDSSSYEQYF.

This chain joins TRBV12-5 and TRBJ2-2, with 7 bases aligning to TRBD1. The CDR3 extends over 17 amino acids. The germline V gene encodes CDR1 LGHNT and CDR2 FRNRAP. The ends lost 2 bases at V and 3 bases at J; junction bases unmatched: 9. The CDR3 DNA sequence: TGTGCTAGTGGTTTGTCACACAGGGGAAGGGACACCGGGGAGCTGTTTTTT. Translation gives CASGLSHRGRDTGELFF.

This sequence joins TRBV18 and TRBJ1-1, with a weak D call TRBD1 (6 bases). Trimming took off 3 bases at V and 5 bases at J, with 16 bases between the two ends. The CDR3 sequence is 15 residues long. CDR1 is KGHSH, CDR2 LQKENI, per germline. Here the CDR3 reads CASSPNRDVRTEAFF. The CDR3 DNA reads as TGTGCCAGCTCACCCAACAGGGATGTAAGGACTGAAGCTTTCTTT.

This chain connects TRBV6-6 to TRBJ2-1, with TRBD2 as a possible D gene (5 bases). V was clipped by 2 bases and J by 15 bases, with 14 bases between them. This CDR3 spans 12 amino acids. Germline CDR1 reads MNHNY; CDR2 reads SVGAGI (reference sequence). The CDR3 is CASSYTGKIRFF. CDR3 nucleotide sequence: TGTGCCAGCAGTTACACCGGGAAGATTCGGTTCTTC.

The genes are TRBV2 and TRBJ1-2, with TRBD1 matching over 9 bases. The germline gives CDR1 SNHLY, CDR2 FYNNEI. J gave up 4 bases and V 3 bases, and 3 bases lay outside the gene matches. This CDR3 comprises 14 residues. The CDR3 nucleotides are TGTGCCAGCAGTGACGTGGACAGGGGCTATGGCTACACCTTC. It codes for CASSDVDRGYGYTF.

The rearrangement joins TRBV28 to TRBJ2-3; D perhaps matches TRBD2 (7 bases). The CDR3 consists of 17 residues. The V end lost 7 bases, the J end lost 4 bases, and 24 bases lay between the germline ends. CDR1 is MDHEN, CDR2 SYDVKM, per germline. The CDR3 loop reads CASTSSAGGREADTQYF. Here the CDR3 DNA reads TGTGCCAGCACCTCTTCCGCCGGGGGGCGCGAGGCAGATACGCAGTATTTT.

This clone was observed a few times. The chain couples TRBV4-1 to TRBJ1-2; 11 bases are a match to TRBD1. The length of the CDR3 is 14 residues. J lost 3 bases, V lost 7 bases, and 4 bases had no gene match. Germline V gene sequence: CDR1 MGHRA, CDR2 YSYEKL. CDR3 nucleotide sequence: TGCGCCAGCAAGGGGACAGGGGGGGACTATGGCTACACCTTC. This codes for CASKGTGGDYGYTF.

The V call is TRBV12-3 or TRBV12-4, the J call TRBJ2-2; D gene unclear. The CDR3 contains 13 residues. The V end lost 0 bases, the J end lost 7 bases, and 6 bases lay between the germline ends. CDR3 nucleotide sequence: TGTGCCAGCAGTTTAGCAAGAGTCGGGGAGCTGTTTTTT. Its translation is CASSLARVGELFF.

The chain recombines TRBV19 with TRBJ1-4, with D possibly TRBD1 on 5 matching bases. V was pared by 5 bases and J by 0 bases, with 7 bases between. This CDR3 has 14 amino acids. The germline V gene has CDR1 LNHDA and CDR2 SQIVND (reference sequence). The CDR3 region is CASSPGSTNEKLFF. The CDR3, as DNA: TGTGCCAGTAGTCCAGGGTCAACTAATGAAAAACTGTTTTTT.

V gene TRBV6-5 combines with J gene TRBJ1-3, with 7 bases fitting TRBD1. V was clipped by 3 bases and J by 1 base; unmatched bases: 3. The CDR3 is made up of 15 amino acids. CDR1 is MNHEY and CDR2 is SVGAGI in the germline V gene. The CDR3 sequence: CASSYQGDSGNTIYF. DNA for the CDR3: TGTGCCAGCAGTTATCAGGGGGATTCTGGAAACACCATATATTTT.

V usage is TRBV5-8 and J usage is TRBJ1-6, with D unclear. The CDR3 has 14 residues. Trimming left V 4 bases short and J 5 bases short, with 10 bases between. Germline V gives CDR1 SGHTS, CDR2 YDEGEE. This CDR3 is CASSARRDNSPLHF. The CDR3 DNA follows: TGTGCCAGCAGCGCCAGGAGGGATAATTCACCCCTCCACTTT.

The rearrangement uses TRBV3-1 (or the pseudogene TRBV3-2) and TRBJ2-2; maybe TRBD1 (5 bases). This CDR3 has 13 amino acids. Germline CDR1 is LGHDT and CDR2 is YNNKEL (reference sequence). Between the trimmed V and J ends, which lost 7 bases and 0 bases, there was a span of 6 bases. The DNA of the CDR3 is TGTGCCAGCACAGGGACGAACACCGGGGAGCTGTTTTTT. Translated: CASTGTNTGELFF.

V and J are TRBV11-2 and TRBJ1-1, with a tentative D call TRBD1 (6 bases). In germline, CDR1 is SGHAT, CDR2 FQNNGV. Trimming stripped 1 base from V and 11 bases from J, with 14 bases between. CDR3 length equals 13 residues. This CDR3 is CASSLGDMTGAFF. The CDR3 region has the DNA TGTGCCAGCAGCTTAGGGGACATGACCGGGGCTTTCTTT.

This rearrangement joins TRBV7-9 to TRBJ2-1; 10 bases map to TRBD2. CDR3 length: 18 residues. Germline values: CDR1 SEHNR, CDR2 FQNEAQ (reference sequence). J was trimmed by 0 bases and V by 5 bases; bases with no gene match: 10. The CDR3 DNA reads TGTGCCAGCAGCCCCGGACTAGCGGCCTTGAGCTCCTACAATGAGCAGTTCTTC. As protein: CASSPGLAALSSYNEQFF. The variable domain in full, completed from reference TRBV7-9 and TRBJ2-1, reads DTGVSQNPRHKITKRGQNVTFRCDPISEHNRLYWYRQTLGQGPEFLTYFQNEAQLEKSRLLSDRFSAERPKGSFSTLEIQRTEQGDSAMYLCASSPGLAALSSYNEQFFGPGTRLTVL.

The chain employs TRBV2 and TRBJ2-5; possible D gene TRBD2, 5 bases. The CDR3 contains 15 residues. Germline CDR1 reads SNHLY; CDR2 reads FYNNEI. V dropped 5 bases and J dropped 2 bases, with 15 bases sitting between them. The CDR3 DNA sequence: TGTGCCAGCAGTCGGGGTCTTAAAAAACAAGAGACCCAGTACTTC. It yields the protein CASSRGLKKQETQYF.

This clone came up once. The chain uses TRBV7-8 and TRBJ1-6, with D possibly being TRBD1 (6 bases). Per the germline V gene, CDR1 is SGHVS and CDR2 is FQNEAQ. The CDR3 totals 16 residues. The V end was cut by 5 bases, the J end by 0 bases, with 11 bases between. CDR3 DNA sequence: TGTGCCAGCAGCGCGACAGGCTACTCCTATAATTCACCCCTCCACTTT. Its translation is CASSATGYSYNSPLHF.

This chain joins TRBV7-8 and TRBJ1-2; 8 bases are a match to TRBD1. Germline lookup yields CDR1 SGHVS and CDR2 FQNEAQ. The CDR3 spans 17 residues. The junction had 11 bases not matched to a gene; V was cut back by 5 bases and J by 0 bases. In nucleotides, the CDR3 is TGTGCCAGCAGCGCACAACCAGGGGGCCTAGCTAACTATGGCTACACCTTC. It is translated as CASSAQPGGLANYGYTF.

The chain links TRBV5-1 to TRBJ1-2; 11 bases fit TRBD1. Germline lookup yields CDR1 SGHRS and CDR2 YFSETQ. Trimming took 2 bases from V and 7 from J; bases not matched to a gene: 10. This CDR3 spans 16 amino acids. This chain's CDR3 is CASSFGTGGQTGGYTF. As DNA, the CDR3 is TGCGCCAGCAGCTTCGGGACAGGGGGACAAACGGGTGGCTACACCTTC.

J is TRBJ2-5 and V is TRBV3-1 (or the pseudogene TRBV3-2); possibly TRBD1 for D (5 bases). The CDR3 consists of 13 residues. Germline V gives CDR1 LGHDT, CDR2 YNNKEL (reference sequence). Trimming left V 3 bases short and J 7 bases short, with 12 bases between. CDR3 nucleotide sequence: TGTGCCAGCAGCCATGAAGGGGTGGGGACCCAGTACTTC. Amino acids: CASSHEGVGTQYF.

The V call is TRBV7-9, the J call TRBJ1-6; 7 positions agree with TRBD1. Germline assignment: CDR1 SEHNR and CDR2 FQNEAQ (reference sequence). The V and J ends lost 5 bases and 11 bases, in that order; junction bases with no gene match: 9. CDR3 size: 14 residues. This chain's CDR3 is CASSPTVGTAPLHF. The CDR3 region has the DNA TGTGCCAGCAGCCCGACGGTTGGGACAGCACCCCTCCACTTT. Supplemented by reference TRBV7-9 and TRBJ1-6, the full variable domain reads DTGVSQNPRHKITKRGQNVTFRCDPISEHNRLYWYRQTLGQGPEFLTYFQNEAQLEKSRLLSDRFSAERPKGSFSTLEIQRTEQGDSAMYLCASSPTVGTAPLHFGNGTRLTVT.

V gene TRBV5-1 combines with J gene TRBJ1-2; possible D gene TRBD1, 5 bases. The CDR3 runs to 15 residues. From germline, CDR1 is SGHRS and CDR2 YFSETQ. V was cut by 3 bases and J by 5 bases, with 17 bases left in between. The CDR3 is CASSSGTGGPYGYTF. The CDR3 DNA reads TGCGCCAGCAGCTCGGGGACGGGAGGACCTTATGGCTACACCTTC.

V usage is TRBV29-1 and J usage is TRBJ1-1, with D perhaps TRBD1 (5 bases). This CDR3 contains 13 residues. Germline-derived CDR1 and CDR2 are SQVTM and ANQGSEA. V was pared by 5 bases and J by 2 bases, with 12 bases between. DNA of the CDR3: TGCAGCGTTTCCCTGACAGCAAACACTGAAGCTTTCTTT. This translates into CSVSLTANTEAFF.